This T cell receptor (beta chain) was observed in a study of shared clonotypes between healthy human individuals. Whole-study findings and limits: Estimated richness values were generally larger in naive subsets than in memory subsets.

Germline V lookup: CDR1 SGHRS, CDR2 YFSETQ. The CDR3 runs to 16 residues. Trimming removed 4 bases from V and 0 bases from J, with 17 bases in between. A note on this clone: Its specificity is unknown.

Only Caucasian adults living in Nashville, Tennessee served as donors. Division of CD4+ cells produced a CD45RA+ naive subset and a CD45RA-negative memory subset. Data came from immunoSEQ multiplex PCR; TCRdb stores just in-frame clones and leaves some out. The sample lists around 2.3 million clones, approximately 94% occurring once. What was sequenced was naive CD4+ T cells sorted from blood. Sample subset: CD45RA+ positively selected. This receptor was identified in a man aged 18 to 30 in good health. This chain links TRBV5-1 with TRBJ2-7; the D call may be TRBD1 or TRBD2 (6 bases each). CDR3 coding DNA: TGCGCCAGCAGCCCGAGGGGGGAAGGGAGCTCCTACGAGCAGTACTTC. Translated: CASSPRGEGSSYEQYF.